A single sample gave rise to the 27 T cell receptor beta chains below, sequenced in a study of regulatory T cells in long-lasting Graves disease. To make TCR beta libraries, researchers used iRepertoire HTBI primers and Arm-PCR of CDR3 regions. MiXCR, applied by TCRdb to the multiplex PCR reads, yields one record per CDR3 protein. The table includes about 620,000 distinct CDR3 sequences, approximately 15% detected once. Regarding time point: newly diagnosed GD, antithyroid drugs for less than 3 months. The TCR library was made from RNA extracted from PBMCs. These sequences were also reported in another study, on T cells in Graves' hyperthyroidism and ophthalmopathy.

This material consisted of peripheral blood mononuclear cells (PBMCs), taken at new diagnosis, from a patient treated with antithyroid drugs. The source of these receptors is a young woman with Graves disease.

This chain links TRBV7-2 with TRBJ2-1; perhaps TRBD2 as D (6 bases). V was cut by 5 bases and J by 0 bases, with 20 bases left in between. Germline assignment: CDR1 SGHTA and CDR2 FQGNSA. This CDR3 is 18 amino acids long. The CDR3 DNA follows: TGTGCCAGCAGCCGCCGGGACTCACTAAGGAGCTCCTACAATGAGCAGTTCTTC. Translating gives CASSRRDSLRSSYNEQFF.

The chain has TRBV18 and TRBJ1-1; D may be TRBD1 (5 bases). Germline CDR1 is KGHSH and CDR2 is LQKENI. This CDR3 has 17 amino acids. The V gene lost 1 base and the J gene lost 0 bases, with 15 bases spanning the gap. CDR3 bases: TGTGCCAGCTCACCACACAAGCCGGGACCGATGAACACTGAAGCTTTCTTT. Encoded protein: CASSPHKPGPMNTEAFF.

This clonotype has ten or more counts. The rearrangement links TRBV6-1 to TRBJ2-7; a possible D gene is TRBD2 (6 bases). V was trimmed by 2 bases and J by 7 bases, leaving 12 bases between them. The CDR3 is made up of 13 amino acids. In germline, CDR1 is MNHNS, CDR2 SASEGT. CDR3 coding DNA: TGTGCCAGCAGTGAACGGGAGTTTGGGGAGCAGTACTTC. Its protein is CASSEREFGEQYF.

The genes are TRBV7-2 and TRBJ2-3; 7 nucleotides agree with TRBD2. This CDR3 has 18 amino acids. CDR1 and CDR2 (germline): SGHTA, FQGNSA. Trimming removed 0 bases from V and 8 bases from J; junction bases left unmatched: 17. CDR3 protein: CASSLAGRGNKRAITQYF. CDR3 DNA sequence: TGTGCCAGCAGCTTAGCGGGGCGGGGGAATAAAAGGGCGATTACGCAGTATTTT. The whole variable domain, remainder taken from reference TRBV7-2 and TRBJ2-3, is GAGVSQSPSNKVTEKGKDVELRCDPISGHTALYWYRQSLGQGLEFLIYFQGNSAPDKSGLPSDRFSAERTGGSVSTLTIQRTQQEDSAVYLCASSLAGRGNKRAITQYFGPGTRLTVL.

This clonotype was observed many times. V usage is TRBV10-3 and J usage is TRBJ2-7, with 10 nucleotides matching TRBD1. The CDR3 consists of 13 residues. The J segment lost 4 bases and the V segment lost 8 bases, leaving 5 bases of the junction unmatched. Germline CDR1 and CDR2: ENHRY and SYGVKD. CDR3 sequence: CAIAPGQGYEQYF. The CDR3 DNA sequence: TGTGCCATCGCCCCGGGACAGGGGTACGAGCAGTACTTC.

This clonotype was recorded a few times. The chain is built from TRBV7-2 and TRBJ2-7, with D possibly TRBD2 on 6 matching bases. The CDR3 covers 15 residues. The ends were cut back, 6 bases at V and 0 bases at J, with 15 bases in the middle. CDR1 is SGHTA and CDR2 is FQGNSA in the germline V gene. The CDR3 bases are TGTGCCAGCAGACCTAGCGAGGGCCTCTCCTACGAGCAGTACTTC. It translates to CASRPSEGLSYEQYF.

This clonotype was recorded at least ten times. The chain has TRBV6-5 and TRBJ1-3; D uncertain. Between the trimmed V and J ends, which lost 0 bases and 4 bases, there was a span of 10 bases. This CDR3 is 15 amino acids long. From germline, CDR1 is MNHEY and CDR2 SVGAGI. The CDR3 bases are TGTGCCAGCAGTTACTCGACAAAATCAGGAAACACCATATATTTT. It translates to CASSYSTKSGNTIYF.

This clonotype showed up just a few times. This rearrangement joins TRBV29-1 to TRBJ1-1; D is ambiguous. CDR3 size: 13 residues. Trimming left V 6 bases short and J 1 base short, with 12 bases between. Germline values: CDR1 SQVTM, CDR2 ANQGSEA. The CDR3: CSVPGRRNTEAFF. CDR3 coding DNA: TGCAGCGTGCCCGGCAGAAGGAACACTGAAGCTTTCTTT.

This clonotype has more than one count but fewer than ten. V is TRBV28 and J is TRBJ2-1; TRBD1 matches 7 bases. V shed 5 bases, J shed 4 bases, and the junction held 5 bases outside the gene matches. The CDR3 consists of 14 residues. The V gene's germline CDR1 is MDHEN and CDR2 SYDVKM. The CDR3 region has the DNA TGTGCCAGCAGTCCTCCGGACAGGTACAATGAGCAGTTCTTC. The encoded protein is CASSPPDRYNEQFF.

This clonotype was picked up many times. The CDR3 DNA follows: TGTGCCAGCTCACCACCGCCGAACACTGAAGCTTTCTTT. Protein: CASSPPPNTEAFF. The chain carries TRBV18 and TRBJ1-1; D unresolved. The CDR3 runs 13 residues. The germline gives CDR1 KGHSH, CDR2 LQKENI. The V end lost 0 bases, the J end lost 1 base, and 3 bases lay between the germline ends.

The sample holds many counts of this clonotype. CDR3 coding DNA: TGTGCCAGCAGCCCCTTATCGGGGACAGGGGTACAGACCCAGTACTTC. Amino acid sequence: CASSPLSGTGVQTQYF. The chain recombines TRBV7-3 with TRBJ2-5, with 10 bases that match TRBD1. CDR3 size: 16 residues. Germline V gene sequence: CDR1 SGHTA, CDR2 FQGTGA. Trimming took 5 bases from V and 6 from J; bases not matched to a gene: 12.

At least ten counts were recorded for this clonotype. J is TRBJ2-2 and V is TRBV12-3 or TRBV12-4; D might be TRBD1 or TRBD2, each matching 5 bases. Trimming took off 8 bases at V and 5 bases at J, with 18 bases between the two ends. CDR3 length equals 15 residues. CDR3 nucleotides: TGTGCCAGCCGTGCCGGGACCCGAGGGACCGGGGAGCTGTTTTTT. Amino acid sequence: CASRAGTRGTGELFF.

A remark on this clonotype: This clone may be a read error of a much larger clone one base away. The chain joins TRBV28 to TRBJ2-5; 10 bases are shared with TRBD2. Per the germline V gene, CDR1 is MDHEN and CDR2 is SYDVKM. This CDR3 comprises 16 residues. The J segment lost 1 base and the V segment lost 6 bases, leaving 8 bases of the junction unmatched. This CDR3 is CASSPTSGTPQETQYF. In nucleotides, the CDR3 is TGTGCCAGCAGCCCCACTAGCGGGACCCCCCAAGAGACCCAGTACTTC.

The table lists this clonotype with a few counts. This chain joins TRBV20-1 and TRBJ2-3; the D is unclear. The CDR3 has 12 amino acids. Germline CDR1 reads DFQATT; CDR2 reads SNEGSKA (reference sequence). Deletions cut 1 base from V and 7 bases from J, with 9 bases between. CDR3 DNA sequence: TGCAGTGCTAGAGGCCCAGGCAATACGCAGTATTTT. Amino acid sequence: CSARGPGNTQYF.

For this clonotype: This probably arose from a read error, given a far larger clone one base away. This chain connects TRBV4-1 to TRBJ1-1; the D gene is possibly TRBD2 (5 bases). With the DNA end fitting TRBJ2-3 better, the J assignment may be wrong. Germline V gives CDR1 MGHRA, CDR2 YSYEKL. The CDR3 runs to 16 residues. The CDR3 sequence: CASSLVTGEETDTQYF. The DNA for the CDR3 is TGCGCCAGCAGCCTAGTAACCGGGGAAGAGACAGATACGCAGTATTTT.

This clonotype came up many times. The rearrangement joins TRBV6-1 to TRBJ1-2; D call uncertain. The V end was cut by 8 bases, the J end by 2 bases, with 15 bases between. This CDR3 spans 14 amino acids. Germline CDR1 and CDR2: MNHNS and SASEGT. The CDR3 reads CASSDPRINYGYTF. In DNA, the CDR3 is TGTGCCAGCTCCGACCCACGCATCAACTATGGCTACACCTTC.

This clonotype came up many times. The J gene is TRBJ2-1, the V gene TRBV27, with a weak D call TRBD2 (6 bases). The CDR3 contains 16 residues. The V end was cut by 4 bases, the J end by 3 bases, with 16 bases between. The germline CDR1 and CDR2 sequences are MNHEY and SMNVEV (reference sequence). CDR3 sequence (DNA): TGTGCCAGCAGTTACGCCGCGGGGACGGTCTACAATGAGCAGTTCTTC. This gives the protein CASSYAAGTVYNEQFF.

This clonotype was counted ten times or more. V is TRBV12-3 or TRBV12-4 and J is TRBJ2-7; a possible D gene is TRBD2 (6 bases). The ends were cut back, 6 bases at V and 4 bases at J, with 13 bases in the middle. This CDR3 has 13 amino acids. CDR3 loop: CASRREAHYEQYF. CDR3 bases: TGTGCCAGCAGGCGGGAAGCTCATTACGAGCAGTACTTC.

The sample holds many counts of this clonotype. This chain links TRBV20-1 with TRBJ1-1; D gene unclear. The CDR3 loop spans 15 amino acids. The V and J ends lost 0 bases and 1 base respectively, with 12 bases between them. Germline V CDR1 and CDR2: DFQATT, SNEGSKA (reference sequence). The CDR3 DNA follows: TGCAGTGCTAGAGATGCCCCCGGGAAGAACACTGAAGCTTTCTTT. Translation gives CSARDAPGKNTEAFF.

This clonotype turned up a few times. This chain connects TRBV5-1 to TRBJ1-5, with D uncertain. Trimming took 7 bases from V and 2 from J, leaving 22 bases between them. The CDR3 runs 17 residues. CDR1 SGHRS and CDR2 YFSETQ come from the germline V gene. CDR3 in amino acids: CASVVLLLAQGNQPQHF. CDR3 in DNA: TGCGCCAGCGTCGTTTTACTTTTAGCTCAAGGCAATCAGCCCCAGCATTTT.

This clonotype showed up just a few times. V is TRBV30 and J is TRBJ2-7, with 10 bases aligning to TRBD2. The J segment lost 1 base and the V segment lost 4 bases, leaving 10 bases of the junction unmatched. The CDR3 totals 16 residues. The germline V gene has CDR1 GTSNPN and CDR2 SVGIG (reference sequence). The CDR3 DNA sequence: TGTGCCTGGACCGGACAGGGACTAGCGCCTTCCTACGAGCAGTACTTC. This encodes CAWTGQGLAPSYEQYF.

Only a few counts were recorded for this clonotype. The J gene is TRBJ1-5, the V gene TRBV28; tentative D call: TRBD1 (5 bases). CDR3 length: 13 residues. Trimming removed 5 bases at V and 5 bases at J, with 10 bases between. Germline lookup yields CDR1 MDHEN and CDR2 SYDVKM. The CDR3 DNA is TGTGCCAGCAGTGATCAGGGTCATCAGCCCCAGCATTTT. Encoded protein: CASSDQGHQPQHF. Together with reference TRBV28 and TRBJ1-5, the CDR3 gives the full variable domain: DVKVTQSSRYLVKRTGEKVFLECVQDMDHENMFWYRQDPGLGLRLIYFSYDVKMKEKGDIPEGYSVSREKKERFSLILESASTNQTSMYLCASSDQGHQPQHFGDGTRLSIL.

This clonotype has ten or more counts. This chain uses TRBV12-3 or TRBV12-4 with TRBJ2-1; TRBD2 matches at 8 bases. This CDR3 has 13 amino acids. V was pared by 4 bases and J by 10 bases, with 6 bases of the junction left unmatched. CDR3 nucleotide sequence: TGTGCCAGCAGTTCACGGGAGGGTGAAGAGCAGTTCTTC. Its protein product is CASSSREGEEQFF.

A few counts support this clonotype. The rearrangement joins TRBV4-1 to TRBJ1-1; D may be TRBD1 (5 bases). V was shortened by 4 bases and J by 7 bases, with 19 bases between the two germline ends. The CDR3 has 15 amino acids. Germline CDR1 and CDR2: MGHRA and YSYEKL. The CDR3 bases are TGCGCCAGCAGCCCGGGGCGGGCCAGGCGCATTGAAGCTTTCTTT. This translates into CASSPGRARRIEAFF.

The gene calls are TRBV30 and TRBJ1-1, with a weak D call TRBD1 (6 bases). This CDR3 has 12 residues. Trimming cost V 7 bases and J 1 base, with 10 bases left between them. Germline-derived CDR1 and CDR2 are GTSNPN and SVGIG (reference sequence). The CDR3, as DNA: TGTGCCTACGAGACAGGGAACACTGAAGCTTTCTTT. It is translated as CAYETGNTEAFF.

This clonotype was picked up a small number of times. The V and J genes are TRBV6-4 and TRBJ2-1; 7 bases align to TRBD1. From germline, CDR1 is MRHNA and CDR2 SNTAGT. The CDR3 is 14 residues long. Unmatched junction bases numbered 9, after V lost 6 bases and J lost 7 bases. CDR3 in DNA: TGTGCCAGCAGGCAGGGACAGAGATCTAATGAGCAGTTCTTC. Residues: CASRQGQRSNEQFF.

This clonotype has a count of ten or more. V is TRBV12-3 or TRBV12-4 and J is TRBJ1-2; D not certain. V lost 3 bases and J lost 6, with 8 bases in between. CDR3 length equals 12 residues. This chain's CDR3 is CASSFPKDGYTF. The CDR3 DNA reads TGTGCCAGCAGTTTCCCGAAAGATGGCTACACCTTC.